A single T cell receptor (beta chain) is shown here with its context. This same CDR3 is encoded by further DNA sequences in the sample. Methods used by the authors: Estimation of nucleated cell counts relied on the amplification of reference gene primers. Some clones are missing from TCRdb's copy, which holds only in-frame ones; the method was immunoSEQ multiplex PCR. V and J calls and clone size come straight from that table; D and trimming were deduced from the DNA. Altogether 180,000 or so clones are present, roughly 87% being singletons, with the ten largest covering roughly 11%. The entry originates in a study of blood T cell repertoires in COVID-19. Participants reported their clinical history, and cohort assignment relied on those reports. Per the germline V gene, CDR1 is SQVTM and CDR2 is ANQGSEA. V lost 1 base, J lost 0 bases, and 6 bases stayed unmatched. The CDR3 contains 16 residues.

This sequence joins TRBV29-1 and TRBJ2-1; TRBD1 matches 7 bases. The clonotype originates from a man aged 45-65 years who had recovered from COVID-19. The source material was PBMCs or T cells enriched from blood (not recorded which). In DNA form, the CDR3 reads TGCAGCGTTGAAGTTTCGTGGGACAGCTCCTACAATGAGCAGTTCTTC. It yields the protein CSVEVSWDSSYNEQFF.